What follows are 23 T cell receptor beta chains derived from one specimen sequenced in a study of T cells after yellow fever vaccination (dated by TCRdb to about 2019). The intended sense of this specimen's treatment or condition label: live attenuated yellow fever vaccine strain. The method was 5' RACE. Instrument used: Illumina HiSeq 2500. The public sequencing data were trimmed at Q25 with fastp and processed into clonotypes with MiXCR by TCRdb, which kept only in-frame beta chains. Rows are unified per CDR3 protein, each entry keeping the most common DNA and genes. For this sample the table gives tens of thousands of distinct CDR3 sequences, of which around 7% were detected only once. The ten most abundant clones make up approximately 42% of the sample. Material: CD8+ T cells sorted from PBMCs, obtained on the day of the yellow fever booster vaccination. These receptors were collected from a man younger than 45 who received the YFV17D yellow fever vaccine.

The CDR3 loop reads CAIKGGDRTPYEQYF. The CDR3 bases are TGTGCCATCAAAGGGGGGGACAGGACTCCCTACGAGCAGTACTTC. The J gene is TRBJ2-7, the V gene TRBV10-3, with D possibly being TRBD1 (8 bases). The germline CDR1 and CDR2 sequences are ENHRY and SYGVKD. CDR3 length: 15 amino acids. The germline V and J ends were trimmed by 7 bases and 2 bases, with 18 bases remaining between them.

The sample holds a few counts of this clonotype. V gene TRBV6-2 or TRBV6-3 combines with J gene TRBJ2-1, with 9 positions matching TRBD2. J gave up 7 bases and V 4 bases, and 11 bases lay outside the gene matches. CDR3 length equals 16 residues. Germline V lookup: CDR1 MNHEY, CDR2 SVGEGT. The DNA for the CDR3 is TGTGCCAGCAGTTCCTCGATTGCGGGAGGGCCAAATGAGCAGTTCTTC. Protein product: CASSSSIAGGPNEQFF.

This clonotype was counted between two and nine times. The chain joins TRBV12-3 or TRBV12-4 to TRBJ2-3, with D uncertain. The CDR3 extends over 13 amino acids. Trimming removed 6 bases at V and 0 bases at J, with 7 bases between. CDR3 sequence reads: CASSPTSTDTQYF. The CDR3 coding sequence is TGTGCCAGCAGCCCCACGAGCACAGATACGCAGTATTTT.

This clonotype occurred a few times. The V and J genes are TRBV27 and TRBJ2-3, with 11 bases fitting TRBD2. V gave up 2 bases and J gave up 6 bases; unmatched junction bases: 4. The CDR3 contains 15 residues. Germline CDR1 is MNHEY and CDR2 is SMNVEV (reference sequence). The CDR3 loop reads CASSLTSGSGDTQYF. In nucleotides, the CDR3 is TGTGCCAGCAGTTTAACTAGCGGGAGCGGGGATACGCAGTATTTT.

Worth noting for this clonotype: At one of its ends the junction is not consistent with the germline gene, which may arise from a read error. The V and J genes are TRBV20-1 and TRBJ2-1, with 10 nucleotides matching TRBD2. The CDR3 consists of 11 residues. Germline V gives CDR1 DFQATT, CDR2 SNEGSKA (reference sequence). CDR3 DNA: TGTACCGGGACTAGCGTGAGGGAGCAGTTCTTC. Protein: CTGTSVREQFF.

This CDR3 is CASSQGLAGTFTYEQYF. The CDR3 DNA reads as TGCGCCAGCAGCCAGGGCCTAGCGGGGACCTTTACCTACGAGCAGTACTTC. The chain is built from TRBV4-3 and TRBJ2-7, with 9 nucleotides matching TRBD2. CDR3 size: 17 residues. Unmatched junction bases numbered 11, after V lost 3 bases and J lost 2 bases. Germline values: CDR1 LGHNA, CDR2 YSLEER.

The CDR3 DNA reads TGTGCCAGCAGTTTAGAGGTAGTCCTGAGCTCCTACAATGAGCAGTTCTTC. Protein sequence: CASSLEVVLSSYNEQFF. V and J are TRBV12-3 or TRBV12-4 and TRBJ2-1; D not resolved. The CDR3 extends over 17 amino acids. Trimming shortened V by 1 base and J by 0 bases, and 13 bases separated the two germline ends.

A few counts support this clonotype. The chain carries TRBV5-6 and TRBJ2-6; D may be TRBD2 (6 bases). Trimming took 0 bases from V and 15 from J, leaving 22 bases between them. This CDR3 region has 16 residues. Germline CDR1 reads SGHDT; CDR2 reads YYEEEE. This CDR3 is CASSLGAGTPHSGLTF. Here the CDR3 DNA reads TGTGCCAGCAGCTTGGGCGCGGGGACCCCCCATTCCGGCCTGACTTTC.

This clonotype was seen more than once but under ten times. The chain uses TRBV29-1 and TRBJ1-2; D is perhaps TRBD1 (5 bases). The V gene lost 6 bases and the J gene lost 4 bases, with 15 bases spanning the gap. The CDR3 contains 13 residues. Per the germline V gene, CDR1 is SQVTM and CDR2 is ANQGSEA. The chain's CDR3 is CSVLAGSGYGYTF. CDR3 DNA: TGCAGCGTCCTGGCAGGGTCGGGCTATGGCTACACCTTC.

The gene calls are TRBV6-4 and TRBJ2-2; D is possibly TRBD2 (5 bases). The CDR3 totals 14 residues. The V gene lost 5 bases and the J gene lost 8 bases, with 15 bases spanning the gap. Per the germline V gene, CDR1 is MRHNA and CDR2 is SNTAGT. DNA for the CDR3: TGTGCCAGCAGTCCGGGTCGGGGTGCAGGGGAGCTGTTTTTT. It translates to CASSPGRGAGELFF.

This clonotype came up many times. The V gene is TRBV11-2, the J gene TRBJ2-7, with D possibly being TRBD1 (7 bases). Trimming took off 5 bases at V and 6 bases at J, with 20 bases between the two ends. The germline CDR1 and CDR2 sequences are SGHAT and FQNNGV. CDR3 length: 15 amino acids. CDR3 DNA sequence: TGTGCCAGCAGCCCAGCGACAGGGTTGGGAGGCGAGCAGTACTTC. Amino acids: CASSPATGLGGEQYF. Full variable domain (outside the CDR3, taken from reference TRBV11-2 and TRBJ2-7): EAGVAQSPRYKIIEKRQSVAFWCNPISGHATLYWYQQILGQGPKLLIQFQNNGVVDDSQLPKDRFSAERLKGVDSTLKIQPAKLEDSAVYLCASSPATGLGGEQYFGPGTRLTVT.

V is TRBV19 and J is TRBJ2-7, with TRBD2 identical over 7 bases. The germline CDR1 and CDR2 sequences are LNHDA and SQIVND (reference sequence). The CDR3 is 15 residues long. V lost 3 bases to trimming and J lost 5 bases; unmatched junction nucleotides: 10. CDR3 nucleotides: TGTGCCAGTAGTATTCAGACGGGGGGTCGGGACGAGCAGTACTTC. Residues: CASSIQTGGRDEQYF.

This clonotype was seen only a few times. J is TRBJ2-7 and V is TRBV29-1; 9 bases agree with TRBD1. The germline V gene has CDR1 SQVTM and CDR2 ANQGSEA. V was clipped by 6 bases and J by 3 bases; unmatched bases: 3. The length of the CDR3 is 12 residues. The CDR3 DNA follows: TGCAGCGTCACAGGGGGCGGCTACGAGCAGTACTTC. Its protein is CSVTGGGYEQYF.

This sequence joins TRBV10-3 and TRBJ2-5; 9 bases map to TRBD2. Trimming took 10 bases from V and 4 from J; bases not matched to a gene: 7. The CDR3 runs 13 residues. Germline values: CDR1 ENHRY, CDR2 SYGVKD. The CDR3: CATEAGGRETQYF. CDR3 nucleotides: TGTGCCACCGAAGCGGGAGGCCGAGAGACCCAGTACTTC.

This clonotype was counted a few times. The rearrangement uses TRBV6-1 and TRBJ2-7, with 10 bases identical to TRBD2. The germline V gene has CDR1 MNHNS and CDR2 SASEGT. This CDR3 is built from 14 residues. Unmatched junction bases numbered 9, after V lost 9 bases and J lost 4 bases. CDR3 in DNA: TGTGCCAGTAGAGCGGGAGGGCCGAGGTACGAGCAGTACTTC. It encodes CASRAGGPRYEQYF.

This chain joins TRBV24-1 and TRBJ2-1; D unresolved. Germline V gene sequence: CDR1 KGHDR, CDR2 SFDVKD. There are 12 residues in the CDR3. V was cut by 3 bases and J by 15 bases, with 14 bases left in between. CDR3 nucleotide sequence: TGTGCCACCAGTGATAGCTCTAAGGTTCGGTTCTTC. It translates to CATSDSSKVRFF.

This clonotype has ten or more counts. The DNA for the CDR3 is TGTGCCAGCAGTTTATCGTTTGACGGGCACTCGGCCGAGCAGTACTTC. Residues: CASSLSFDGHSAEQYF. The chain combines TRBV28 with TRBJ2-7; no clear D gene. Trimming removed 1 base from V and 6 bases from J, with 19 bases in between. The CDR3 is made up of 16 amino acids. From germline, CDR1 is MDHEN and CDR2 SYDVKM.

At least ten counts were recorded for this clonotype. The V and J genes are TRBV12-3 or TRBV12-4 and TRBJ2-7; 9 bases match TRBD2. This CDR3 has 14 amino acids. With 3 bases clipped from V and 4 bases from J, the junction kept 4 bases outside the gene matches. CDR3 amino acids: CASSFVAGEYEQYF. For the CDR3, the DNA is TGTGCCAGCAGTTTCGTAGCGGGAGAGTACGAGCAGTACTTC.

This clonotype was detected a few times. V gene TRBV24-1 combines with J gene TRBJ2-5; D not certain. Per the germline V gene, CDR1 is KGHDR and CDR2 is SFDVKD. The ends were cut back, 4 bases at V and 5 bases at J, with 10 bases in the middle. The CDR3 is made up of 13 amino acids. The CDR3 loop is CATSELGLETQYF. As DNA, the CDR3 is TGTGCCACCAGTGAATTAGGTTTGGAGACCCAGTACTTC.

This clonotype was observed a few times. V is TRBV28 and J is TRBJ2-3; possible D gene TRBD1, 6 bases. This CDR3 spans 15 amino acids. Per germline, CDR1 MDHEN and CDR2 SYDVKM. V lost 6 bases, J lost 2 bases, and 15 bases lay in between. The CDR3 spells CASRTGLVNTDTQYF. The CDR3 DNA follows: TGTGCCAGCAGGACAGGTCTTGTAAACACAGATACGCAGTATTTT.

This clonotype showed up many times. This rearrangement joins TRBV28 to TRBJ2-7, with unresolved D. Between the trimmed V and J ends, which lost 2 bases and 0 bases, there was a span of 8 bases. Germline CDR1 is MDHEN and CDR2 is SYDVKM. The CDR3 is 14 residues long. The CDR3 is CASSLTGYSYEQYF. The CDR3 coding sequence is TGTGCCAGCAGTTTAACCGGTTACTCCTACGAGCAGTACTTC.

This clonotype was recorded a few times. The genes are TRBV7-2 and TRBJ2-7; TRBD2 might be the D (6 bases). Trimming left V 5 bases short and J 5 bases short, with 13 bases between. Per germline, CDR1 SGHTA and CDR2 FQGNSA. There are 13 residues in the CDR3. CDR3: CASSAGFWNEQYF. CDR3 nucleotide sequence: TGTGCCAGCAGCGCGGGGTTTTGGAACGAGCAGTACTTC. The full variable domain, completed using reference TRBV7-2 and TRBJ2-7, is GAGVSQSPSNKVTEKGKDVELRCDPISGHTALYWYRQSLGQGLEFLIYFQGNSAPDKSGLPSDRFSAERTGGSVSTLTIQRTQQEDSAVYLCASSAGFWNEQYFGPGTRLTVT.

This clonotype has a handful of counts. The CDR3 coding sequence is TGTGCCAGCAGGTCCCAGAGGGGACTAGCGGTTACAGATACGCAGTATTTT. Protein: CASRSQRGLAVTDTQYF. This chain links TRBV5-6 with TRBJ2-3; 11 bases map to TRBD2. The germline gives CDR1 SGHDT, CDR2 YYEEEE. After removal of 5 bases from V and 3 bases from J, the junction contained 11 bases not matched to a gene. The CDR3 length is 17 residues.